This section outlines one T cell receptor beta chain sequence together with its context. These data originate in a study of CD8+ T cells in alopecia areata. Germline-derived CDR1 and CDR2 are WSHSY and SAAADI. CDR3 length: 14 amino acids. The junction had 3 bases not matched to a gene; V was cut back by 1 base and J by 5 bases. Extracted RNA was reverse transcribed into cDNA, the sequencing template. The repertoire was sequenced with immunoSEQ multiplex PCR; TCRdb's copy has only in-frame clones and lacks some. The data show roughly 130,000 clones, 50% to 60% seen once. The specimen was CD4+ T cells sorted from blood, collected at week 0. The chain is built from TRBV10-2 and TRBJ2-5, with 8 positions matching TRBD1. The sequence derives from a human donor with alopecia areata. In DNA, the CDR3 is TGCGCCAGCAGTGAGTTGGGACAGGAGGAGACCCAGTACTTC. This sequence encodes CASSELGQEETQYF.